This T cell receptor (beta chain) originates from a study of blood T cell repertoires in COVID-19 (TCRdb year 2020). In the study overall: Samples covering the acute and convalescent phases of COVID-19 were provided by collaborators in the United States, Italy and Spain. The material from the prospective study consisted of cDNA or gDNA derived from T cells, B-cell-depleted T cells, or PBMCs. Deeply sampled blood TCRbeta repertoires from subjects exposed to, actively infected with, or recovered from COVID-19 were included in the dataset. A freely available public database, intended as a resource for researchers studying the immune response to SARS-CoV-2, is where the repertoires were released. Samples came from the ongoing ImmuneRACE study (first 160 participants) plus 1,254 subjects from 6 global collaborators. Nearly every sample came with metadata listing a de-identified subject ID, COVID-19 status, age in years and sex. Where available, HLA class I and class II types were obtained from metadata supplied by the sample provider rather than from assay-based typing.

TCRbeta CDR3 regions were amplified from genomic DNA using the immunoSEQ Assay, a bias-controlled multiplex PCR. The original pipeline was this. The number of nucleated cells in each sample was estimated by amplification of reference gene primers within the assay. To quantify the absolute abundance of each unique TCRbeta CDR3 rearrangement, sequence reads were collapsed and filtered. For each sample, productive Simpson clonality was calculated as the square root of Simpson's diversity index over productive rearrangements. TCRdb carries this immuneACCESS record with in-frame sequences only. Its versions omit some clonotypes, under half of them owing to an unresolved V gene in the studies checked, with the rest unexplained. That table is the source of V, J and clone size, and D and trimming were worked out from the DNA. The sample profile shows 200,000 or so clones; roughly 82% of them were found once. 4.5% to 5.5% of the sample lies in the top ten.

Study-wide findings and limitations: Clinical and demographic metadata were provided uncurated, with the amount varying by source and participant.

Whole blood was collected in K2EDTA tubes by collaborating institutions according to the institutions' own protocols. For TCRbeta analysis, collaborator samples were shipped as frozen whole blood, as isolated PBMCs, or as DNA extracted from either sample type. This clone showed up just once. Its specific antigen is unknown. No base quality information exists; no much larger clone differs at one position. CDR1 is given as SGHTA and CDR2 as FQGNSA, both from the germline V gene. Reading from cysteine to phenylalanine, the CDR3 counts 17 amino acids. The sequence is cut down to CDR3 DNA, 51 bases in frame from base 1. V is trimmed back by 5 bases and J by 3 bases, and the junction contains 14 bases that no gene match accounts for.

This clonotype was obtained from a woman aged 25 to 39 with acute or convalescent COVID-19. The material sequenced was peripheral blood. The sequence joins TRBV7-2 to TRBJ2-3, and TRBD1 aligns with 7 junction nucleotides. The sequenced DNA: TGTGCCAGCAGCCAGGGGCTCGGCAGGGGGTGGACAGATACGCAGTATTTT. The resulting protein is CASSQGLGRGWTDTQYF.